A selection of T cell receptor beta chains follows, all from one sample in a study of blood T cells in healthy people across ages. Each CDR3 protein is one row after TCRdb ran MiXCR on the 5' RACE reads. The data contain more than 1 million distinct CDR3 sequences, 45% of them singletons. The specimen was blood. The source is an older woman in good health. The CDR3 runs from the conserved cysteine through the conserved F or W. D genes are given only for firm matches. The size of a clone is reported for some rows only, either as once, few or many, or as a class for expanded clones.

clone size: .
J gene: TRBJ2-7
V gene: TRBV5-1
D gene: .
CDR3 protein: CASSLAGKGREQYF
CDR3 DNA: TGCGCCAGCAGCTTGGCCGGGAAGGGGCGCGAGCAGTACTTC

clone size: .
J gene: TRBJ2-1
V gene: TRBV7-6
D gene: .
CDR3 protein: CASSLGPGAGVDEQFF
CDR3 DNA: TGTGCCAGCAGCTTAGGCCCAGGGGCTGGGGTTGATGAGCAGTTCTTC

clone size: few
J gene: TRBJ2-5
V gene: TRBV3-1
D gene: .
CDR3 protein: CASSSSIGTQETQYF
CDR3 DNA: TGTGCCAGCAGCTCAAGTATCGGTACCCAAGAGACCCAGTACTTC

clone size: few
J gene: TRBJ2-3
V gene: TRBV12-3/TRBV12-4
D gene: .
CDR3 protein: CASSLDPASTDTQYF
CDR3 DNA: TGTGCCAGCAGCCTTGACCCCGCTAGCACAGATACGCAGTATTTT

clone size: few
J gene: TRBJ2-1
V gene: TRBV27
D gene: TRBD2
CDR3 protein: CASSPGLAGWTYNEQFF
CDR3 DNA: TGTGCCAGCAGTCCGGGACTAGCGGGGTGGACCTACAATGAGCAGTTCTTC

clone size: few
J gene: TRBJ1-1
V gene: TRBV7-9
D gene: .
CDR3 protein: CASSPDHTGRTEAFF
CDR3 DNA: TGTGCCAGCAGCCCCGACCACACAGGGAGGACTGAAGCTTTCTTT

clone size: .
J gene: TRBJ2-7
V gene: TRBV6-1
D gene: TRBD1
CDR3 protein: CASSDGTGAYEQYF
CDR3 DNA: TGTGCCAGCAGTGATGGGACAGGGGCCTACGAGCAGTACTTC

clone size: .
J gene: TRBJ2-1
V gene: TRBV6-6
D gene: TRBD2
CDR3 protein: CASSYSASGRAGNEQFF
CDR3 DNA: TGTGCCAGCAGTTACTCCGCTAGCGGGAGGGCTGGGAATGAGCAGTTCTTC

clone size: .
J gene: TRBJ1-1
V gene: TRBV29-1
D gene: TRBD1
CDR3 protein: CSVVYPGQGGTEAFF
CDR3 DNA: TGCAGCGTCGTGTACCCTGGACAGGGTGGTACTGAAGCTTTCTTT

clone size: few
J gene: TRBJ2-5
V gene: TRBV27
D gene: TRBD2
CDR3 protein: CASSSGTSGIYQETQYF
CDR3 DNA: TGTGCCAGCAGTTCGGGGACTAGCGGGATATACCAAGAGACCCAGTACTTC

clone size: .
J gene: TRBJ2-5
V gene: TRBV6-6
D gene: .
CDR3 protein: CASSYLRGETQYF
CDR3 DNA: TGTGCCAGCAGTTACTTGCGTGGAGAGACCCAGTACTTC

clone size: .
J gene: TRBJ2-2
V gene: TRBV6-2/TRBV6-3
D gene: TRBD1
CDR3 protein: CASRNGQGVTGELFF
CDR3 DNA: TGTGCCAGCAGGAACGGACAGGGGGTTACGGGGGAGCTGTTTTTT

clone size: .
J gene: TRBJ1-2
V gene: TRBV28
D gene: TRBD1
CDR3 protein: CASGRFFRRQGAYGYTF
CDR3 DNA: TGTGCCAGCGGACGATTTTTCCGCAGACAGGGGGCCTATGGCTACACCTTC

clone size: .
J gene: TRBJ2-2
V gene: TRBV6-5
D gene: .
CDR3 protein: CASGYQGDTGELFF
CDR3 DNA: TGTGCCAGCGGTTACCAGGGAGACACCGGGGAGCTGTTTTTT

clone size: .
J gene: TRBJ2-7
V gene: TRBV11-2
D gene: .
CDR3 protein: CASSLGTTGYEQYF
CDR3 DNA: TGTGCCAGCAGCTTAGGGACCACCGGGTACGAGCAGTACTTC

clone size: few
J gene: TRBJ1-1
V gene: TRBV20-1
D gene: .
CDR3 protein: CSARDPRQLNTEAFF
CDR3 DNA: TGCAGTGCTAGAGACCCCCGACAGTTGAACACTGAAGCTTTCTTT